These 25 T cell receptor beta chains share one sample of origin, sequenced in a study of shared clonotypes between healthy human individuals. Assay used: immunoSEQ multiplex PCR; TCRdb lists only in-frame clones, some missing. The repertoire holds some 2,100,000 clones, almost 96% seen once, with less than 0.15% in the top ten. Sequencing was carried out using naive CD4+ T cells sorted from blood. The subset is: CD45RA+ positively selected. The receptors come from a man aged 18 to 30 in good health.

The V gene is TRBV6-5, the J gene TRBJ2-7; 14 bases align to TRBD2. Unmatched junction bases numbered 10, after V lost 6 bases and J lost 12 bases. The CDR3 length is 14 residues. CDR1 and CDR2 (germline): MNHEY, SVGAGI. The CDR3 sequence is CASSPPGLAGVPYF. CDR3 DNA: TGTGCCAGCAGCCCGCCGGGACTAGCGGGAGTTCCGTACTTC.

This chain joins TRBV29-1 and TRBJ2-2, with D possibly TRBD2 on 6 matching bases. The CDR3 sequence is 15 residues long. V was trimmed by 8 bases and J by 3 bases, leaving 19 bases between them. The germline gives CDR1 SQVTM, CDR2 ANQGSEA. For the CDR3, the DNA is TGCAGCATCCGGGCAGGAGGGCCGGACACCGGGGAGCTGTTTTTT. Its protein is CSIRAGGPDTGELFF.

Comments on this clone: Other DNA sequences within the sample encode an identical CDR3. In nucleotides, the CDR3 is TGTGCCAGCTCACCTCGGCAGGGGGTCCCCGGGGAGCTGTTTTTT. This encodes CASSPRQGVPGELFF. The chain has TRBV18 and TRBJ2-2; the match to TRBD1 covers 7 bases. The germline V gene has CDR1 KGHSH and CDR2 LQKENI. V trimming: 3 bases; J trimming: 6 bases; junction bases outside the gene matches: 7. The CDR3 consists of 15 residues.

The rearrangement joins TRBV4-1 to TRBJ2-2; D call uncertain. The V and J ends lost 4 bases and 2 bases respectively, with 11 bases between them. CDR1 is MGHRA, CDR2 YSYEKL, per germline. CDR3 size: 15 residues. CDR3 sequence reads: CASSRVDDNTGELFF. CDR3 nucleotide sequence: TGCGCCAGCAGCCGAGTAGATGATAACACCGGGGAGCTGTTTTTT.

J is TRBJ2-7 and V is TRBV5-8, with a weak D call TRBD1 (8 bases). V dropped 4 bases and J dropped 5 bases, with 19 bases sitting between them. From germline, CDR1 is SGHTS and CDR2 YDEGEE. This CDR3 has 15 amino acids. CDR3 sequence (DNA): TGTGCCAGCAGCGGGGAGGGCAGGGGGCTTGACGAGCAGTACTTC. It is translated as CASSGEGRGLDEQYF.

The chain uses TRBV18 and TRBJ1-2; TRBD1 is a possible D gene (5 bases). The V end was cut by 0 bases, the J end by 0 bases, with 14 bases between. This CDR3 is 17 amino acids long. Germline CDR1 and CDR2: KGHSH and LQKENI. CDR3: CASSPPGLQPANYGYTF. CDR3 coding DNA: TGTGCCAGCTCACCACCGGGACTGCAACCAGCTAACTATGGCTACACCTTC. Full variable domain (rest looked up from reference TRBV18 and TRBJ1-2): NAGVMQNPRHLVRRRGQEARLRCSPMKGHSHVYWYRQLPEEGLKFMVYLQKENIIDESGMPKERFSAEFPKEGPSILRIQQVVRGDSAAYFCASSPPGLQPANYGYTFGSGTRLTVV.

The CDR3 nucleotides read TGCGCCAGCAGTCAATCCTGCCGGGGAAGGGCTCTATTGCCCCAGCATTTT. This encodes CASSQSCRGRALLPQHF. The chain joins TRBV23-1 to TRBJ1-5; D gene ambiguous. TRBV23-1 is designated an ORF whose function remains uncertain. CDR3 length equals 17 residues. Trimming left V 0 bases short and J 9 bases short, with 21 bases between.

The chain uses TRBV6-5 and TRBJ1-1; tentatively, D is TRBD1 (5 bases). Germline values: CDR1 MNHEY, CDR2 SVGAGI. With 4 bases removed from V and 3 bases from J, the gap between germline ends came to 15 bases. The CDR3 has 15 residues. The CDR3 is CASSSDTPGDTEAFF. Here the CDR3 DNA reads TGTGCCAGCAGTTCGGACACCCCCGGGGACACTGAAGCTTTCTTT.

This chain connects TRBV19 to TRBJ1-4, with TRBD1 matching 11 bases. V trimming: 6 bases; J trimming: 2 bases; junction bases outside the gene matches: 11. This CDR3 has 18 amino acids. Germline lookup yields CDR1 LNHDA and CDR2 SQIVND (reference sequence). The DNA for the CDR3 is TGTGCCAGTAGACCGGACAGGGGGCTAGGAGGGACTAATGAAAAACTGTTTTTT. Residues: CASRPDRGLGGTNEKLFF.

Comments on this clone: Other DNA sequences in this sample translate to the same CDR3. The V and J genes are TRBV2 and TRBJ2-2; the D is unclear. Germline V gives CDR1 SNHLY, CDR2 FYNNEI. Trimming cost V 4 bases and J 4 bases, with 4 bases left between them. The CDR3 runs to 12 residues. CDR3 residues: CASSGATGELFF. CDR3 DNA: TGTGCCAGCAGTGGCGCCACCGGGGAGCTGTTTTTT.

The V and J genes are TRBV29-1 and TRBJ2-5; D is undetermined. The CDR3 contains 16 residues. Germline V lookup: CDR1 SQVTM, CDR2 ANQGSEA. V lost 5 bases and J lost 5, with 24 bases in between. The chain's CDR3 is CSVRKGDVWLGETQYF. The CDR3 bases are TGCAGCGTTCGGAAGGGTGACGTATGGCTGGGCGAGACCCAGTACTTC.

The chain combines TRBV2 with TRBJ1-1; the D gene is possibly TRBD1 (6 bases). Germline-derived CDR1 and CDR2 are SNHLY and FYNNEI. The CDR3 runs to 15 residues. The V end lost 5 bases, the J end lost 5 bases, and 18 bases lay between the germline ends. As DNA, the CDR3 is TGTGCCAGCAGTCCCACATCAGACAGGTGGACTGAAGCTTTCTTT. Amino acids: CASSPTSDRWTEAFF.

The chain uses TRBV7-9 and TRBJ2-7; D unclear. The germline V gene has CDR1 SEHNR and CDR2 FQNEAQ (reference sequence). The CDR3 contains 14 residues. V lost 3 bases and J 5 bases, leaving 14 bases between the germline ends. CDR3 sequence reads: CASSFSTSGNEQYF. In DNA, the CDR3 is TGTGCCAGCAGCTTTTCAACGTCGGGTAACGAGCAGTACTTC.

V gene TRBV6-6 combines with J gene TRBJ2-7, with 7 bases lining up with TRBD1. Per germline, CDR1 MNHNY and CDR2 SVGAGI (reference sequence). This CDR3 spans 12 amino acids. J lost 4 bases, V lost 6 bases, and 3 bases had no gene match. The CDR3 loop is CASRRQGYEQYF. CDR3 in DNA: TGTGCCAGCAGACGACAGGGATACGAGCAGTACTTC.

A word on this clone: Other DNA sequences in the sample encode the same CDR3. This chain links TRBV5-1 with TRBJ1-4; 7 bases fit TRBD1. In germline, CDR1 is SGHRS, CDR2 YFSETQ. The CDR3 is 15 amino acids. V was pared by 0 bases and J by 7 bases, with 6 bases of the junction left unmatched. CDR3 in amino acids: CASSLEGGGSEKLFF. CDR3 in DNA: TGCGCCAGCAGCTTGGAAGGGGGCGGGAGTGAAAAACTGTTTTTT.

V usage is TRBV7-3 and J usage is TRBJ1-2, with D maybe TRBD1 (5 bases). V shed 0 bases and J shed 7 bases, with 6 bases lying between them. There are 12 residues in the CDR3. Per germline, CDR1 SGHTA and CDR2 FQGTGA. CDR3 region: CASSLTGVGYTF. CDR3 DNA: TGTGCCAGCAGCTTAACAGGGGTTGGCTACACCTTC.

The chain's CDR3 is CAISEDRVRNTEAFF. The CDR3 DNA follows: TGTGCCATCAGTGAGGACAGGGTGCGGAACACTGAAGCTTTCTTT. The chain is built from TRBV10-3 and TRBJ1-1; TRBD1 matches at 7 bases. V shed 2 bases, J shed 1 base, and the junction held 4 bases outside the gene matches. In germline, CDR1 is ENHRY, CDR2 SYGVKD. The CDR3 has 15 amino acids.

V is TRBV15 and J is TRBJ1-5, with D tentatively TRBD1 (6 bases). The CDR3 consists of 14 residues. CDR1 is LNHNV, CDR2 YYDKDF, per germline (reference sequence). Trimming took off 2 bases at V and 1 base at J, with 6 bases between the two ends. This CDR3 is CATSRTGSNQPQHF. CDR3 sequence (DNA): TGTGCCACCAGCAGAACAGGGAGCAATCAGCCCCAGCATTTT. Based on the CDR3 plus reference TRBV15 and TRBJ1-5, the full variable domain is DAMVIQNPRYQVTQFGKPVTLSCSQTLNHNVMYWYQQKSSQAPKLLFHYYDKDFNNEADTPDNFQSRRPNTSFCFLDIRSPGLGDTAMYLCATSRTGSNQPQHFGDGTRLSIL.

The chain has TRBV2 and TRBJ2-6; no firm D call. Germline CDR1 reads SNHLY; CDR2 reads FYNNEI. V was clipped by 1 base and J by 0 bases, with 13 bases between them. The CDR3 has 18 residues. CDR3 bases: TGTGCCAGCAGTGAAGGTAGGAGTAAAGTCTCTGGGGCCAACGTCCTGACTTTC. Its protein is CASSEGRSKVSGANVLTF.

This clone was found once. The chain is built from TRBV6-6 and TRBJ2-1; TRBD2 aligns across 8 bases. The germline gives CDR1 MNHNY, CDR2 SVGAGI (reference sequence). V trimming: 8 bases; J trimming: 5 bases; junction bases outside the gene matches: 11. There are 15 residues in the CDR3. CDR3 bases: TGTGCCAGCGAAGTCCCTGCGGGGGGTAACAATGAGCAGTTCTTC. Its protein product is CASEVPAGGNNEQFF.

V is TRBV5-5 and J is TRBJ2-5; D could derive from TRBD1 or TRBD2 (6 bases each). This CDR3 has 15 amino acids. Trimming removed 4 bases at V and 2 bases at J, with 15 bases between. CDR1 is SGHKS, CDR2 YYEKEE, per germline (reference sequence). CDR3: CASSAVTGRQETQYF. For the CDR3, the DNA is TGTGCCAGCAGCGCTGTTACAGGGAGGCAAGAGACCCAGTACTTC.

The chain is built from TRBV7-9 and TRBJ1-2, with no clear D. Germline loops: CDR1 SEHNR, CDR2 FQNEAQ (reference sequence). Deletions cut 1 base from V and 7 bases from J, with 16 bases between. This CDR3 spans 15 amino acids. The CDR3 loop reads CASSLEAASTGGYTF. The CDR3 DNA is TGTGCCAGCAGCTTAGAGGCAGCGTCGACTGGTGGCTACACCTTC.

The chain carries TRBV7-2 and TRBJ2-7; D unclear. The CDR3 runs 14 residues. Trimming removed 5 bases at V and 0 bases at J, with 11 bases between. In germline, CDR1 is SGHTA, CDR2 FQGNSA. DNA of the CDR3: TGTGCCAGCAGCCCAAGATTGGTCTCCTACGAGCAGTACTTC. Protein sequence: CASSPRLVSYEQYF. The full variable domain, in which reference TRBV7-2 and TRBJ2-7 provide the parts outside the CDR3, is GAGVSQSPSNKVTEKGKDVELRCDPISGHTALYWYRQSLGQGLEFLIYFQGNSAPDKSGLPSDRFSAERTGGSVSTLTIQRTQQEDSAVYLCASSPRLVSYEQYFGPGTRLTVT.

The chain employs TRBV29-1 and TRBJ2-3; D remains ambiguous. The CDR3 has 14 residues. CDR1 and CDR2 from the germline V gene are SQVTM and ANQGSEA. The germline V and J ends were trimmed by 7 bases and 1 base, with 15 bases remaining between them. CDR3 residues: CSAVGRSGTDTQYF. CDR3 coding DNA: TGCAGCGCCGTAGGTCGGAGTGGCACAGATACGCAGTATTTT.

The chain carries TRBV28 and TRBJ1-2; possible D gene TRBD1, 5 bases. Trimming stripped 4 bases from V and 0 bases from J, with 18 bases between. Germline V gene lookup returns CDR1 MDHEN and CDR2 SYDVKM. The CDR3 spans 17 residues. The CDR3 loop is CASSSAYSGFPNYGYTF. The DNA of the CDR3 is TGTGCCAGCAGTTCGGCATACTCAGGGTTTCCTAACTATGGCTACACCTTC.